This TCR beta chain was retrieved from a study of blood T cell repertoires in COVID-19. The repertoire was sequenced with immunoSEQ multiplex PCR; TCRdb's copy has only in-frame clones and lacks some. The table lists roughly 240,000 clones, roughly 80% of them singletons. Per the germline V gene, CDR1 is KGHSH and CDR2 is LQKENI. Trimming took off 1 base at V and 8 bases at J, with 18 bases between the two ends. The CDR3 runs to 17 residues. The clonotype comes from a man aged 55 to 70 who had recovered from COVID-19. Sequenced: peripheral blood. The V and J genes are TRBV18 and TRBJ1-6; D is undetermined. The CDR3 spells CASSPQTFRGSHSPLHF. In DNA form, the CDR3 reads TGTGCCAGCTCACCACAGACGTTTAGAGGGTCCCATTCACCCCTCCACTTT.